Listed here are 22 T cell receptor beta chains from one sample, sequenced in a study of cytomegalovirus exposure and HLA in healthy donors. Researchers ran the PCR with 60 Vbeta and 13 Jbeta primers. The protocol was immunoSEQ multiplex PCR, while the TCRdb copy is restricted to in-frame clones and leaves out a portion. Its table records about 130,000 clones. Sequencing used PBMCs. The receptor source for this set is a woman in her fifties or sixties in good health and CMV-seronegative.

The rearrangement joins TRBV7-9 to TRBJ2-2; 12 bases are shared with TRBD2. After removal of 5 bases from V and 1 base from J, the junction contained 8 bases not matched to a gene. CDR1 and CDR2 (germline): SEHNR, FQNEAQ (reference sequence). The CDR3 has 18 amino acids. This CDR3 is CASSPPGTSGRNTGELFF. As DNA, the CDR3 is TGTGCCAGCAGCCCCCCAGGGACTAGCGGGCGGAACACCGGGGAGCTGTTTTTT. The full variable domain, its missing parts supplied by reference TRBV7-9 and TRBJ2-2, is DTGVSQNPRHKITKRGQNVTFRCDPISEHNRLYWYRQTLGQGPEFLTYFQNEAQLEKSRLLSDRFSAERPKGSFSTLEIQRTEQGDSAMYLCASSPPGTSGRNTGELFFGEGSRLTVL.

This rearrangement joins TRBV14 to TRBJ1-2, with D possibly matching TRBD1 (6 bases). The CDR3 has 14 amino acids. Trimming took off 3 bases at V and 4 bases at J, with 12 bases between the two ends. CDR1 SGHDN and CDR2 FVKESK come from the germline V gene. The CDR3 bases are TGTGCCAGCAGCCACGGGAGGGGGGGCTATGGCTACACCTTC. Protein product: CASSHGRGGYGYTF.

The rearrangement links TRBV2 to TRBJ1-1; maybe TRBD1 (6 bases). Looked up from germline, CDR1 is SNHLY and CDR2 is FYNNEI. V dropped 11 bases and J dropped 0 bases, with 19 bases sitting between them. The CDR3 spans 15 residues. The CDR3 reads CASQTGFSLNTEAFF. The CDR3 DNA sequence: TGTGCCTCCCAAACAGGGTTCTCCCTGAACACTGAAGCTTTCTTT. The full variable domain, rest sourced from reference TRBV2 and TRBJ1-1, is EPEVTQTPSHQVTQMGQEVILRCVPISNHLYFYWYRQILGQKVEFLVSFYNNEISEKSEIFDDQFSVERPDGSNFTLKIRSTKLEDSAMYFCASQTGFSLNTEAFFGQGTRLTVV.

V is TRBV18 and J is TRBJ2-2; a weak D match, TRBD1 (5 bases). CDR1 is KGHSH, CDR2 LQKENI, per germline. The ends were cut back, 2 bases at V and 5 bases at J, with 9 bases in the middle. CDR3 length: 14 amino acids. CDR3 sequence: CASSPTGGTGELFF. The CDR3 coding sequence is TGTGCCAGCTCACCAACAGGTGGTACCGGGGAGCTGTTTTTT.

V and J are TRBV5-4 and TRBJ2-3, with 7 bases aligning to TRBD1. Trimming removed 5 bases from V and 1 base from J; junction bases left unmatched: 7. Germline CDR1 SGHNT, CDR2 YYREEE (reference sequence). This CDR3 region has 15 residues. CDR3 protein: CASRITGVGTDTQYF. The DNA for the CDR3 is TGTGCCAGCAGGATAACAGGGGTTGGCACAGATACGCAGTATTTT.

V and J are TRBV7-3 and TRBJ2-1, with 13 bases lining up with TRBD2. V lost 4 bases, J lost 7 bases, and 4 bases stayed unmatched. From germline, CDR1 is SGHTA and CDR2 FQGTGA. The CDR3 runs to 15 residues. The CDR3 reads CASSWGLAGLNEQFF. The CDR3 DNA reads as TGTGCCAGCAGCTGGGGACTAGCGGGGTTGAATGAGCAGTTCTTC.

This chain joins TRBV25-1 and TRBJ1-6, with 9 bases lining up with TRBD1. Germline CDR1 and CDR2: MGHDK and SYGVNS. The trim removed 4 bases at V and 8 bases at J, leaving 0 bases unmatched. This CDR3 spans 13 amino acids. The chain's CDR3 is CASSGTGDSPLHF. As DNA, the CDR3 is TGTGCCAGCAGTGGGACAGGGGATTCACCCCTCCACTTT. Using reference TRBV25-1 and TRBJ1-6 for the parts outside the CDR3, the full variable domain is EADIYQTPRYLVIGTGKKITLECSQTMGHDKMYWYQQDPGMELHLIHYSYGVNSTEKGDLSSESTVSRIRTEHFPLTLESARPSHTSQYLCASSGTGDSPLHFGNGTRLTVT.

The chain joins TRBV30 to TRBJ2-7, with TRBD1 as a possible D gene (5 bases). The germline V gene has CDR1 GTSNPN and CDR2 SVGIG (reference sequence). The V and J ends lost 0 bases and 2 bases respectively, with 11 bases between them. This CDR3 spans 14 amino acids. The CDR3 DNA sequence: TGTGCCTGGAGTGTACTTGGGGCAGCCTACGAGCAGTACTTC. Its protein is CAWSVLGAAYEQYF.

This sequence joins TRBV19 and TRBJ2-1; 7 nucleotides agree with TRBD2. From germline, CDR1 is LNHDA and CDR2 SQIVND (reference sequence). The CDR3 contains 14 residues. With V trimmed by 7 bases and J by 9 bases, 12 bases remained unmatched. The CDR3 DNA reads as TGTGCCAGTACCCGGGGGGACTATGCCGGTGAGCAGTTCTTC. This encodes CASTRGDYAGEQFF.

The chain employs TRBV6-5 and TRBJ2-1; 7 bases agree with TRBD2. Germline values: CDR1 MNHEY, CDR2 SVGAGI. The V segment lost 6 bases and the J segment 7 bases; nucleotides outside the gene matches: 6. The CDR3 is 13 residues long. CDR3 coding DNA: TGTGCCAGCAGCTATCGGACTAGGAATGAGCAGTTCTTC. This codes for CASSYRTRNEQFF.

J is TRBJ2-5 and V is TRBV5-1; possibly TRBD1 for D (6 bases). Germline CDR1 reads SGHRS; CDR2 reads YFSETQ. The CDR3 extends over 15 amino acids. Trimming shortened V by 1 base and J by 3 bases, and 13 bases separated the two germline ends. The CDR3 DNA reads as TGCGCCAGCAGCTTGCCCGGACAGAAAAAAGAGACCCAGTACTTC. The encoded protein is CASSLPGQKKETQYF. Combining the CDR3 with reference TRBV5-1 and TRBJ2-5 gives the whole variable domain KAGVTQTPRYLIKTRGQQVTLSCSPISGHRSVSWYQQTPGQGLQFLFEYFSETQRNKGNFPGRFSGRQFSNSRSEMNVSTLELGDSALYLCASSLPGQKKETQYFGPGTRLLVL.

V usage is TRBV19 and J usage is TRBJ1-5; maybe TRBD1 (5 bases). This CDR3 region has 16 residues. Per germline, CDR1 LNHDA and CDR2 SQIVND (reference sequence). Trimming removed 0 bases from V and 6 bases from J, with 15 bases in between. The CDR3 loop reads CASSIDLGDWGQPQHF. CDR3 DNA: TGTGCCAGTAGTATAGATCTAGGGGATTGGGGTCAGCCCCAGCATTTT.

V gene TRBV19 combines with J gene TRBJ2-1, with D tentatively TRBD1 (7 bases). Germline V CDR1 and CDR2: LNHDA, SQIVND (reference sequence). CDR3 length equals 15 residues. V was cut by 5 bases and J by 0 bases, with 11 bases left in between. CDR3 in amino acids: CASSGGTVSYNEQFF. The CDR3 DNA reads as TGTGCCAGTAGTGGGGGGACAGTCTCCTACAATGAGCAGTTCTTC. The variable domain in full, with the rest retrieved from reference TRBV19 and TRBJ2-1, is DGGITQSPKYLFRKEGQNVTLSCEQNLNHDAMYWYRQDPGQGLRLIYYSQIVNDFQKGDIAEGYSVSREKKESFPLTVTSAQKNPTAFYLCASSGGTVSYNEQFFGPGTRLTVL.

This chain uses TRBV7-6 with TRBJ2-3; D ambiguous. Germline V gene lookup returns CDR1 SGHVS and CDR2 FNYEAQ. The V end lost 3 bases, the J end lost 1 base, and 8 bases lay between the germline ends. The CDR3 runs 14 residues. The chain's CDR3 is CASSLFLRTDTQYF. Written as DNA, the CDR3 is TGTGCCAGCAGCTTGTTTCTTCGCACAGATACGCAGTATTTT.

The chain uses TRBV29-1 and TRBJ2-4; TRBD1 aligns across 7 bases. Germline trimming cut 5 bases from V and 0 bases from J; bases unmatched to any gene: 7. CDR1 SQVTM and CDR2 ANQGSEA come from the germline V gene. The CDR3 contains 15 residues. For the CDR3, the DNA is TGCAGCGTTATAACAGGGGAAGGAGCCAAAAACATTCAGTACTTC. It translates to CSVITGEGAKNIQYF. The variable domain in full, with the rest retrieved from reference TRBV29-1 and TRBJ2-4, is SAVISQKPSRDICQRGTSLTIQCQVDSQVTMMFWYRQQPGQSLTLIATANQGSEATYESGFVIDKFPISRPNLTFSTLTVSNMSPEDSSIYLCSVITGEGAKNIQYFGAGTRLSVL.

CDR3 nucleotide sequence: TGTGCCAGTAGTGCTCCCGGGACAGTAGATGGTTACGAGCAGTACTTC. The encoded protein is CASSAPGTVDGYEQYF. The chain links TRBV19 to TRBJ2-7; the match to TRBD1 covers 7 bases. The CDR3 covers 16 residues. V lost 5 bases, J lost 4 bases, and 14 bases stayed unmatched. Looked up from germline, CDR1 is LNHDA and CDR2 is SQIVND (reference sequence).

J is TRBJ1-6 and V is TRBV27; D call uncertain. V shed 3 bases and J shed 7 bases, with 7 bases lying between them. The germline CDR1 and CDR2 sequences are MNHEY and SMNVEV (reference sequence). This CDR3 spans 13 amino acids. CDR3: CASSFSLNSPLHF. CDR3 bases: TGTGCCAGCAGTTTCAGTTTGAATTCACCCCTCCACTTT.

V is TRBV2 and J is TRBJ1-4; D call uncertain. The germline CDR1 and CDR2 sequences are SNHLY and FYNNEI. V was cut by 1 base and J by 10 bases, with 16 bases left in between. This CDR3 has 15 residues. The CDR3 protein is CASSEDGGRGVKLFF. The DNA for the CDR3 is TGTGCCAGCAGTGAAGATGGAGGCCGTGGGGTAAAACTGTTTTTT.

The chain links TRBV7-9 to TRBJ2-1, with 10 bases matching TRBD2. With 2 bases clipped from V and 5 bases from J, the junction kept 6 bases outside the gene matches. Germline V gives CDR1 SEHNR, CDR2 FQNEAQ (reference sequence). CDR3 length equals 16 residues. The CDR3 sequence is CASSLRTSGMNNEQFF. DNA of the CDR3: TGTGCCAGCAGCTTAAGGACTAGCGGTATGAACAATGAGCAGTTCTTC.

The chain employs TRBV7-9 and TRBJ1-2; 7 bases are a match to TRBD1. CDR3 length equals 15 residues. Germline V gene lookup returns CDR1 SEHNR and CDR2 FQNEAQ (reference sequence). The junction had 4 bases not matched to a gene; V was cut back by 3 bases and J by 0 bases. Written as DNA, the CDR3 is TGTGCCAGCAGCTTTAGTGGGACAGCTAACTATGGCTACACCTTC. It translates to CASSFSGTANYGYTF.

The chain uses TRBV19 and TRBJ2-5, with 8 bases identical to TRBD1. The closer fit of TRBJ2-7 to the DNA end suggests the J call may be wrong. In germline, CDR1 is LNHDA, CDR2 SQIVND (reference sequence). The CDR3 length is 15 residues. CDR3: CASSTGGSRAYEQYF. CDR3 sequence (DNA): TGTGCCAGTAGCACAGGGGGATCTCGAGCCTACGAGCAGTACTTC.

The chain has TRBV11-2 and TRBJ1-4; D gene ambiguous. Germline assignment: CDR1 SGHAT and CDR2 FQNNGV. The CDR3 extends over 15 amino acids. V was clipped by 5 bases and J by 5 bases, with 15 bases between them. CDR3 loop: CASSTLLRPNEKLFF. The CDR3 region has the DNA TGTGCCAGCAGCACCTTGCTGAGGCCGAATGAAAAACTGTTTTTT.